This record covers a single T cell receptor (beta chain). This sample is drawn from a study of control samples from healthy donors and cancer patients. Sequenced by immunoSEQ multiplex PCR; TCRdb stores in-frame clones only, minus some. The repertoire has about 86,000 clones, about 89% of them found once; the top ten carry over 8.5%. This CDR3 has 12 residues. Germline loops: CDR1 ENHRY, CDR2 SYGVKD. V lost 2 bases and J 6 bases, leaving 7 bases between the germline ends. Sequenced material: PBMCs. The chain recombines TRBV10-3 with TRBJ1-1; D is unclear. The receptor's source is a woman in her forties or fifties with colorectal cancer. As DNA, the CDR3 is TGTGCCATCAGTGAGAGAGAGTCTGAAGCTTTCTTT. This encodes CAISERESEAFF.